This TCR beta chain was recorded in a study of identical twins. Study-wide results and caveats: Cord blood beta clonotypes that were abundant carried fewer insertions, and memory repertoires showed no such trend. Excess sharing by twins proved weaker in beta out-of-frame sequences.

TCRdb ran MiXCR on the 5' RACE reads and lists one entry per CDR3 protein. The table includes about 520,000 distinct CDR3 sequences, about 20% detected once. This clonotype was seen only a few times. Its antigen is still unknown. All of the donors were Caucasians in good health. These sequences were also reported in another study, on T cells expressing NK-cell markers.

Sequenced input: CD4+ T cells sorted from blood. The TCR sequence derives from a woman in her late teens or twenties in good health.

CDR3 nucleotides: TGCGCCAGCAGCCGTGCTGTGAATGAGCAGTTCTTC. Protein product: CASSRAVNEQFF. The chain uses TRBV5-1 and TRBJ2-1, with D hard to call. Per the germline V gene, CDR1 is SGHRS and CDR2 is YFSETQ. The CDR3 has 12 amino acids. Trimming took 4 bases from V and 7 from J, leaving 9 bases between them.